The 17 T cell receptor beta chains presented below share a single source sample, sequenced in a study of T cell responses to AZD1222 COVID-19 vaccine. Method: immunoSEQ multiplex PCR; TCRdb's copy keeps in-frame clones and lacks some. The data show more than 70,000 clones, around 86% seen once. The sequencing used peripheral blood, collected on day 0 of AZD1222 vaccination. All receptors come from an adult in good health.

V is TRBV15 and J is TRBJ1-6; a weak D match, TRBD1 (6 bases). Trimming removed 3 bases from V and 3 bases from J, with 9 bases in between. There are 15 residues in the CDR3. In germline, CDR1 is LNHNV, CDR2 YYDKDF (reference sequence). The CDR3 nucleotides are TGTGCCACCAGCAGGTCGACAGGCTATAATTCACCCCTCCACTTT. Translation: CATSRSTGYNSPLHF.

The V call is TRBV7-2, the J call TRBJ2-3; D is uncertain. The V gene lost 0 bases and the J gene lost 5 bases, with 9 bases spanning the gap. This CDR3 is 14 amino acids long. Germline CDR1 SGHTA, CDR2 FQGNSA. In nucleotides, the CDR3 is TGTGCCAGCAGCTTAGCTACTATGGTAGATACGCAGTATTTT. It translates to CASSLATMVDTQYF.

This rearrangement joins TRBV10-1 to TRBJ2-1; D ambiguous. Trimming cost V 3 bases and J 2 bases, with 11 bases left between them. Germline CDR1 and CDR2: WNHNN and SYGVQD (reference sequence). The CDR3 has 15 amino acids. CDR3 DNA sequence: TGCGCCAGCAGTGATCGTCGGCAGGCCTACAATGAGCAGTTCTTC. Protein sequence: CASSDRRQAYNEQFF.

This clone was counted only a few times. The chain employs TRBV5-1 and TRBJ1-2; TRBD1 matches 7 bases. Germline assignment: CDR1 SGHRS and CDR2 YFSETQ. CDR3 length: 18 residues. V shed 0 bases, J shed 7 bases, and the junction held 18 bases outside the gene matches. The CDR3: CASSLAPTGDGLGRGYTF. The CDR3 DNA reads TGCGCCAGCAGCTTGGCCCCCACAGGGGATGGTCTTGGTCGTGGCTACACCTTC. Supplemented by reference TRBV5-1 and TRBJ1-2, the full variable domain reads KAGVTQTPRYLIKTRGQQVTLSCSPISGHRSVSWYQQTPGQGLQFLFEYFSETQRNKGNFPGRFSGRQFSNSRSEMNVSTLELGDSALYLCASSLAPTGDGLGRGYTFGSGTRLTVV.

The V call is TRBV4-3, the J call TRBJ1-2; TRBD1 aligns across 8 bases. CDR3 length equals 17 residues. J was trimmed by 4 bases and V by 0 bases; bases with no gene match: 10. The germline gives CDR1 LGHNA, CDR2 YSLEER. This CDR3 is CASSQDRSGGFLYGYTF. The CDR3 coding sequence is TGCGCCAGCAGCCAAGATAGGTCAGGGGGCTTCCTCTATGGCTACACCTTC.

This clone was observed a handful of times. This chain uses TRBV4-1 with TRBJ2-5; a possible D gene is TRBD1 (8 bases). V was clipped by 4 bases and J by 3 bases, with 15 bases between them. Germline V lookup: CDR1 MGHRA, CDR2 YSYEKL. CDR3 length: 15 amino acids. In nucleotides, the CDR3 is TGCGCCAGCAGCCTCCGGACAGGGAGGGAAGAGACCCAGTACTTC. It encodes CASSLRTGREETQYF.

The chain recombines TRBV24-1 with TRBJ2-3, with 7 bases matching TRBD2. This CDR3 is 19 amino acids long. V dropped 3 bases and J dropped 0; count of bases not matched to a gene: 14. Germline V CDR1 and CDR2: KGHDR, SFDVKD. The DNA of the CDR3 is TGTGCCACCAGTGATCCCGCGACGGCTAGCGGCTTTAGCACAGATACGCAGTATTTT. Translated: CATSDPATASGFSTDTQYF.

J is TRBJ1-1 and V is TRBV10-3; D is unresolved. The germline V gene has CDR1 ENHRY and CDR2 SYGVKD. V shed 3 bases and J shed 3 bases, with 5 bases lying between them. CDR3 length equals 12 residues. The CDR3 spells CAISDGYTEAFF. The CDR3 region has the DNA TGTGCCATCAGTGACGGGTACACTGAAGCTTTCTTT.

V and J are TRBV3-1 (or the pseudogene TRBV3-2) and TRBJ1-4, with D possibly TRBD1 on 5 matching bases. The CDR3 is 15 residues long. With 4 bases removed from V and 8 bases from J, the gap between germline ends came to 17 bases. Germline V gene sequence: CDR1 LGHDT, CDR2 YNNKEL (reference sequence). The DNA for the CDR3 is TGTGCCAGCAGCCGCGTTACAGGAAAAAAAGAAAAACTGTTTTTT. Its protein product is CASSRVTGKKEKLFF.

This sequence joins TRBV6-5 and TRBJ2-7; 11 bases map to TRBD1. The CDR3 runs 13 residues. CDR1 MNHEY and CDR2 SVGAGI come from the germline V gene. The trim removed 8 bases at V and 5 bases at J, leaving 5 bases unmatched. CDR3 region: CASRRDRGNEQYF. The CDR3 region has the DNA TGTGCCAGCCGAAGGGACAGGGGGAACGAGCAGTACTTC.

This clone has just one count. The J gene is TRBJ2-1, the V gene TRBV6-5; D unclear. The germline CDR1 and CDR2 sequences are MNHEY and SVGAGI. Trimming removed 6 bases from V and 4 bases from J, with 16 bases in between. This CDR3 is built from 15 residues. CDR3 coding DNA: TGTGCCAGCAGCTCCCCGGAGACGGCTTACAATGAGCAGTTCTTC. It translates to CASSSPETAYNEQFF.

This rearrangement joins TRBV27 to TRBJ1-2; TRBD1 might be the D (5 bases). Germline CDR1 is MNHEY and CDR2 is SMNVEV (reference sequence). Trimming removed 5 bases at V and 9 bases at J, with 25 bases between. This CDR3 region has 16 residues. The DNA of the CDR3 is TGTGCCAGCAGTGCCCGGGGCACCCAAATTGCCCTTAGCTACACCTTC. Its translation is CASSARGTQIALSYTF.

The rearrangement joins TRBV5-4 to TRBJ1-3, with D unclear. Germline CDR1 is SGHNT and CDR2 is YYREEE (reference sequence). The CDR3 is made up of 16 amino acids. Trimming took 4 bases from V and 3 from J, leaving 17 bases between them. The CDR3 spells CASSVVGGLVGNTIYF. As DNA, the CDR3 is TGTGCCAGCAGCGTCGTTGGAGGACTCGTTGGAAACACCATATATTTT.

This chain uses TRBV6-1 with TRBJ2-7; the D is unclear. Trimming pared 3 bases from V and 7 bases from J, leaving 22 bases between. The CDR3 spans 16 residues. Germline CDR1 reads MNHNS; CDR2 reads SASEGT. The CDR3 nucleotides are TGTGCCAGCAGTGAGATGATCGTAGTGCCCTCCAAAGAGCAGTACTTC. Protein product: CASSEMIVVPSKEQYF.

CDR3 region: CASSLVSGRISYNEQFF. The CDR3 nucleotides are TGTGCCAGCAGCTTAGTCAGCGGGAGGATCTCCTACAATGAGCAGTTCTTC. V and J are TRBV7-2 and TRBJ2-1; 9 bases map to TRBD2. This CDR3 is built from 17 residues. Unmatched junction bases numbered 4, after V lost 1 base and J lost 0 bases. Germline V gene data show CDR1 as SGHTA and CDR2 as FQGNSA.

The chain combines TRBV18 with TRBJ1-5; 10 positions match TRBD1. The germline V gene encodes CDR1 KGHSH and CDR2 LQKENI. With 2 bases clipped from V and 6 bases from J, the junction kept 4 bases outside the gene matches. The CDR3 contains 15 residues. CDR3 protein: CASSPGTGVGQPQHF. CDR3 DNA: TGTGCCAGCTCACCAGGGACAGGGGTGGGTCAGCCCCAGCATTTT.

The chain employs TRBV5-4 and TRBJ2-3; 7 bases are a match to TRBD2. CDR3 length equals 14 residues. The V segment lost 3 bases and the J segment 6 bases; nucleotides outside the gene matches: 7. Germline assignment: CDR1 SGHNT and CDR2 YYREEE (reference sequence). For the CDR3, the DNA is TGTGCCAGCAGCTCACCCACTAGCGTGGATACGCAGTATTTT. Translating it yields CASSSPTSVDTQYF.